Listed here is a single TCR beta chain. What antigen it recognizes has not been identified. Base qualities are not recorded, but no much larger clone differs from it by a single base. This specimen comes from a study of blood T cell repertoires in COVID-19 (dated by TCRdb to 2018 to 2020). Background for the entire study: Samples from collaborators originated in the United States, Italy and Spain and spanned both the acute and convalescent phases of COVID-19. The material from the prospective study consisted of cDNA or gDNA derived from T cells, B-cell-depleted T cells, or PBMCs. Deeply sampled blood TCRbeta repertoires from subjects exposed to, actively infected with, or recovered from COVID-19 were included in the dataset. The repertoires were made available in a free public database intended to serve as a resource for research on the immune response to SARS-CoV-2. Samples were obtained from the ongoing ImmuneRACE study (first 160 participants) and from about 1,300 subjects provided by 6 global collaborators. Sample metadata almost always included a de-identified subject ID, COVID-19 status, age in years and sex. Where available, HLA class I and class II types were taken from metadata supplied by the sample provider and were not determined by assay-based typing. Points the paper makes about the study in general: The quantity of clinical and demographic metadata differed by source and by participant and was supplied without curation.

Including cysteine and phenylalanine, the CDR3 has 13 amino acids. Only the CDR3 part of the read is kept: 39 bases, read in frame from the first base. V is cut by 5 bases and J by 11 bases, and the space between the germline ends is 16 bases. The germline V gene sets CDR1 to SGHTA and CDR2 to FQGNSA. TCRbeta CDR3 regions were amplified from genomic DNA by means of the immunoSEQ Assay, a bias-controlled multiplex PCR. The authors processed their data as follows. The number of nucleated cells in each sample was estimated by amplification of reference gene primers within the assay. To quantify the absolute abundance of each unique TCRbeta CDR3 rearrangement, sequence reads were collapsed and filtered. Productive Simpson clonality was computed per sample as the square root of Simpson's diversity index over productive rearrangements. Imported from immuneACCESS, the table was reduced by TCRdb to in-frame sequences with V and J called. These copies leave out some clones; in studies compared against another copy, an unresolved V gene accounts for under half, and the cause of the remainder is not known. V and J calls and clone size are copied from that table; D and trimming were computed from the DNA. Across this sample there are 250,000 or so clones, with 80% to 90% seen only once. Together, the top ten hold about 1.6% of the sample.

A second Seattle source provided samples from volunteer blood donors who had recovered from COVID-19. Whole blood was collected in K2EDTA tubes by collaborating institutions according to the institutions' own protocols. For TCRbeta analysis, collaborators shipped samples in one of three forms: frozen whole blood, isolated PBMCs, or DNA extracted from either of those sample types. Sequences were obtained from peripheral blood. This sequence uses TRBV7-2 and TRBJ2-4; too little of a D gene remains to name it. The clonotype was recovered from a woman aged 35 to 49 who had recovered from COVID-19. For the CDR3, the sequence is CASSPQIAPVQYF. The base sequence is TGTGCCAGCAGCCCCCAGATAGCCCCTGTTCAGTACTTC.